These T cell receptor beta chains were read from a single sample in a study of identical twins. TCRdb recomputed calls from the 5' RACE reads with MiXCR, one row per CDR3 protein. The sample has about 190,000 distinct CDR3 sequences, around 15% seen once. These data were also filed under a second study, of T cells expressing NK-cell markers.

The specimen was CD8+ T cells sorted from blood. The receptors here all came from a woman younger than 30 in good health. CDR3s include the opening cysteine and the closing phenylalanine or tryptophan. A D gene is named only where the DNA matches it firmly. Not all rows give a size; the values are once, few, many and, for expanded clones, a class.

clone_size cdr3_length j_call v_call d_call cdr3_nt cdr3_aa
NA 15 TRBJ2-7 TRBV7-9 NA TGTGCCAGCAGCTTAAGTATGTCTCCCTCCTACGAGCAGTACTTC CASSLSMSPSYEQYF
NA 18 TRBJ2-1 TRBV11-1 TRBD2 TGTGCCAGCAGCTTAGCGCAGACTAGCGGGGCCGTTGGCAATGAGCAGTTCTTC CASSLAQTSGAVGNEQFF
NA 15 TRBJ2-1 TRBV10-3 TRBD2 TGTGCCATCAGTACCGGGACTAGCCTCTACAATGAGCAGTTCTTC CAISTGTSLYNEQFF
few 14 TRBJ1-1 TRBV27 NA TGTGCCAGCGCCTACACAGGGCCCAACACTGAAGCTTTCTTT CASAYTGPNTEAFF
few 14 TRBJ2-3 TRBV20-1 NA TGCAGTGCTAGTGTCCAGGGGTTCGCAGATACGCAGTATTTT CSASVQGFADTQYF
few 16 TRBJ2-1 TRBV7-8 NA TGTGCCAGCAGCTTCGGGACCACTCTCTCCTACAATGAGCAGTTCTTC CASSFGTTLSYNEQFF
NA 14 TRBJ2-5 TRBV9 NA TGTGCCAGCAGTGTGAAAGGGGGTCGAGAGACCCAGTACTTC CASSVKGGRETQYF
NA 15 TRBJ2-5 TRBV9 TRBD1 TGTGCCAGCAGCGGCGGGACAGGGGGACAAGAGACCCAGTACTTC CASSGGTGGQETQYF
many 17 TRBJ2-1 TRBV3-1 NA TGTGCCAGCAGCCAAGTACAGGGGGGGATTACCTACAATGAGCAGTTCTTC CASSQVQGGITYNEQFF
NA 13 TRBJ1-1 TRBV11-2 NA TGTGCCAGCAGCACCGGGACTCCCACTGAAGCTTTCTTT CASSTGTPTEAFF
few 18 TRBJ2-3 TRBV11-1 NA TGTGCCAGCAGCTTGGGAGGGACAGTGTCCCAAGGCACAGATACGCAGTATTTT CASSLGGTVSQGTDTQYF
few 16 TRBJ2-1 TRBV3-1 TRBD2 TGTGCCAGCAGCCAAGGAAGCGGGAGGTCTAGGTATGAGCAGTTCTTC CASSQGSGRSRYEQFF
NA 17 TRBJ2-1 TRBV12-3/TRBV12-4 TRBD1 TGTGCCAGCAGTTCCCCTTTACCGGGACAGGGCTGGAATGAGCAGTTCTTC CASSSPLPGQGWNEQFF
few 15 TRBJ2-1 TRBV9 TRBD2 TGTGCCAGCAGCATACTAGCGGGAGGGCCCGATGAGCAGTTCTTC CASSILAGGPDEQFF
few 14 TRBJ2-7 TRBV3-1 NA TGTGCCAGCAGCCAAGTTAATCAGGGTGGTGAGCAGTACTTC CASSQVNQGGEQYF
NA 14 TRBJ2-1 TRBV15 NA TGTGCCACCAGCAGAGGAGGCCGTAACAATGAGCAGTTCTTC CATSRGGRNNEQFF
NA 16 TRBJ2-5 TRBV10-3 NA TGTGCCATCAGTGGAGGGGTAGCGGCAAACCAAGAGACCCAGTACTTC CAISGGVAANQETQYF
NA 15 TRBJ2-7 TRBV20-1 TRBD2 TGCAGTGCTACCATGCCGGGACTAGCTCCCTACGAGCAGTACTTC CSATMPGLAPYEQYF
few 15 TRBJ2-1 TRBV12-3/TRBV12-4 NA TGTGCCAGCAGTTCGCCGAGACAGGAACACAATGAGCAGTTCTTC CASSSPRQEHNEQFF
NA 13 TRBJ2-1 TRBV19 NA TGTGCCAGTAGTACCGCATCCTACAATGAGCAGTTCTTC CASSTASYNEQFF
NA 14 TRBJ2-1 TRBV12-3/TRBV12-4 NA TGTGCCAGCAGTTTTGGCGTAAGGGGAAATGAGCAGTTCTTC CASSFGVRGNEQFF
NA 16 TRBJ1-6 TRBV15 NA TGTGCCACCAGCAGAGAAGGGGCTGGGATGAATTCACCCCTCCACTTT CATSREGAGMNSPLHF